The present T cell receptor beta chain was sequenced within a study of blood T cell repertoires in COVID-19 (dated by TCRdb to 2020 to 2022). Context from the whole study: Samples covering the acute and convalescent phases of COVID-19 were provided by collaborators in the United States, Italy and Spain. A freely available public database, intended as a resource for researchers studying the immune response to SARS-CoV-2, is where the repertoires were released. Sample metadata almost always included a de-identified subject ID, COVID-19 status, age in years and sex. Where available, HLA class I and class II types were obtained from metadata supplied by the sample provider rather than from assay-based typing. Samples came from the ongoing ImmuneRACE study (first 160 participants) plus 1,254 subjects from 6 global collaborators. The material from the prospective study consisted of cDNA or gDNA derived from T cells, B-cell-depleted T cells, or PBMCs. The dataset comprised deeply sampled blood TCRbeta repertoires from subjects exposed to, actively infected with, or recovered from COVID-19. What the study reported, not specific to this receptor: The quantity of clinical and demographic metadata differed by source and by participant and was supplied without curation.

The immunoSEQ Assay, a bias-controlled multiplex PCR, was used to amplify TCRbeta CDR3 regions from genomic DNA. Under the source paper's analysis protocol: Within the assay, amplification of reference gene primers was used to estimate how many nucleated cells each sample contained. To quantify the absolute abundance of each unique TCRbeta CDR3 rearrangement, sequence reads were collapsed and filtered. For each sample, productive Simpson clonality was calculated as the square root of Simpson's diversity index across productive rearrangements. TCRdb re-hosts the immuneACCESS table, in-frame sequences only. Its copies lack some clones; in the studies checked, an unresolved V gene accounts for under half of them, and the cause for the rest is not known. V, J and clone size are taken as reported in that table, and D and trimming were inferred from the DNA itself. Here the sample has some 200,000 clones; about 88% occur a single time. The top ten clonotypes cover approximately 2.7% of the sample.

Participants in the prospective study were aged roughly 18 to 100 years, lived in under 30 United States geographic areas, and enrolled through a virtual design. Cohort assignment in the prospective study relied on participant-reported clinical history from a screening survey and a study questionnaire. Recovered participants in ImmuneRACE Cohort 3 were defined by two consecutive negative NP/OP PCR tests, clearance by a healthcare professional, or resolution of symptoms. In the prospective study, whole blood, serum and a nasopharyngeal or oropharyngeal swab were collected from each participant by mobile phlebotomists. Over an approximately 2-month period, participants in the prospective study had the option of providing additional blood draws and questionnaires. Before DNA extraction, blood samples from the prospective study were shipped at room temperature or frozen. Turning to this clone: Its antigen is unknown. No base qualities exist here, and no much larger clone lies one base off it.

V is clipped by 7 bases and J by 6 bases, and the sequence between their germline boundaries is 9 bases long. Based on the germline V gene, the CDR1 and CDR2 sequences are MRHNA and SNTAGT. From its cysteine to its phenylalanine, the CDR3 spans 11 amino acids. Only the CDR3 DNA is retained, 33 bases long and in frame from the first base. The chain is encoded by TRBV6-4 joined to TRBJ1-1; TRBD1 might be the D gene, on 6 matching bases. The receptor comes from a woman under 40 who had recovered from COVID-19. Sample: PBMCs or T cells enriched from blood (not recorded which). The nucleotide sequence is given as TGTGCCAGCATGGGGGGGCCTGAAGCTTTCTTT. It specifies CASMGGPEAFF.